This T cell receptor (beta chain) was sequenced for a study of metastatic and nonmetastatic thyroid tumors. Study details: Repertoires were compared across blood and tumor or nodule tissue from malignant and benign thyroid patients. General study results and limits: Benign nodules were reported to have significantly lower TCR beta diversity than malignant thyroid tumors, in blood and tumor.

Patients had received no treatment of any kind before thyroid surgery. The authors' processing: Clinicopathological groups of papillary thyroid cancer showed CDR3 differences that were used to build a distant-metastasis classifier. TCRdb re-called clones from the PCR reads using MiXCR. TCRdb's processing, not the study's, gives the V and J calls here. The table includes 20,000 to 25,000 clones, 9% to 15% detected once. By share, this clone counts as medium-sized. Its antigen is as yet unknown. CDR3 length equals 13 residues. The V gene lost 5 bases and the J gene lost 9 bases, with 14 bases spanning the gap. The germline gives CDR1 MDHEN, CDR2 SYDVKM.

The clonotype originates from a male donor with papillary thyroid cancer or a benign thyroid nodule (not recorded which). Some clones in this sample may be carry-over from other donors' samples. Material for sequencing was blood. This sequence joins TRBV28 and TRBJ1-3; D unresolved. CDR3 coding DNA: TGTGCCAGCAGTCCCATCCACCGACCCACCATATATTTT. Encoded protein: CASSPIHRPTIYF.